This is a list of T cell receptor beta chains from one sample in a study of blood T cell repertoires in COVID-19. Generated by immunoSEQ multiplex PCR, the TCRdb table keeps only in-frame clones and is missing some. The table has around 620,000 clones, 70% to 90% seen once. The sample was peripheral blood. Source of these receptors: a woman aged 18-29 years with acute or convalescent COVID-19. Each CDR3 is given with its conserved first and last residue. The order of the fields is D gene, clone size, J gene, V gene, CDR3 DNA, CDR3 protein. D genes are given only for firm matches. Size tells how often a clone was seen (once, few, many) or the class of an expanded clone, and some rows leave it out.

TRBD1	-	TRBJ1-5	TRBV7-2	TGTGCCAGCAGCCTTGCATGGGACAGCAGACAGCCCCAGCATTTT	CASSLAWDSRQPQHF
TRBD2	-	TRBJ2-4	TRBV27	TGTGCCAGCAGTACCCGAAGGACTAGCGGAATAGCCAAAAACATTCAGTACTTC	CASSTRRTSGIAKNIQYF
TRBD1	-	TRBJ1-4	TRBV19	TGTGCCAGTAGCCTCCCACAGGGGGAAGATCTTGGTGAAAAACTGTTTTTT	CASSLPQGEDLGEKLFF
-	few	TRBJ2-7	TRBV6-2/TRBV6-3	TGTGCCAGCAGTGGCATCGACAGTTCCGACGAGCAGTACTTC	CASSGIDSSDEQYF
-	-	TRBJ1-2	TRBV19	TGTGCCAGTAGTATAGCGGGCTATGGCTACACCTTC	CASSIAGYGYTF
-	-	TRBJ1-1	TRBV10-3	TGTGCCATCATGTCTCCCGGGGTGAACACTGAAGCTTTCTTT	CAIMSPGVNTEAFF
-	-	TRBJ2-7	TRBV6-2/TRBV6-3	TGTGCCAGCAGTTCCGCTCGTGGGGCGTTTTACGAGCAGTACTTC	CASSSARGAFYEQYF
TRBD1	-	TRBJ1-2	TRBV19	TGTGCCAGTAGTGTACCGGGACAGGATGGCTACACCTTC	CASSVPGQDGYTF
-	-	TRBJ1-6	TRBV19	TGTGCCAGTAGTTGGGAGATCCAGAATTCACCCCTCCACTTT	CASSWEIQNSPLHF
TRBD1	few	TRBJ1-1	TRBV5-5	TGTGCCAGCAGACTGCCAGGGGGCACTGAAGCTTTCTTT	CASRLPGGTEAFF
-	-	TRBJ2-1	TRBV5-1	TGCGCCAGCAGCTTGGCCAGGTATGAGCAGTTCTTC	CASSLARYEQFF
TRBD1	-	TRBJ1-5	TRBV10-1	TGCGCCAGCAGTGAGGTGGCAGGGGGCTGTCGGCCCCAGCATTTT	CASSEVAGGCRPQHF
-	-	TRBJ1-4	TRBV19	TGTGCCAGTAGTATTCTAGTGAATGAAAAACTGTTTTTT	CASSILVNEKLFF
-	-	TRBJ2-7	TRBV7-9	TGTGCCAGCAGCTCCGCACAGGGATACGAGCAGTACTTC	CASSSAQGYEQYF
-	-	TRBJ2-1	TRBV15	TGTGCCACCAGCCATACTCTGAATGAGCAGTTCTTC	CATSHTLNEQFF
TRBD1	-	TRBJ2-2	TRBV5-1	TGCGCCAGCAGCTGGAACCCGGGACAGGGGGCCACCGGGGAGCTGTTTTTT	CASSWNPGQGATGELFF
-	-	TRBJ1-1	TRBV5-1	TGCGCCAGCAGCTTGATAGTTGGCAGGCGGGACACTGAAGCTTTCTTT	CASSLIVGRRDTEAFF
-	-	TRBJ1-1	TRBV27	TGTGCCAGCAGTTTGGCCAGAATCAACACTGAAGCTTTCTTT	CASSLARINTEAFF
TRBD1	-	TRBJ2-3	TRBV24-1	TGTGCCACCAGTGATTTAGGGGGCAAGAGGGTGGATACGCAGTATTTT	CATSDLGGKRVDTQYF
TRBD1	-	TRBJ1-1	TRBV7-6	TGTGCCAGCAGCCCTAGGGACAGGGGTCGAACTGAAGCTTTCTTT	CASSPRDRGRTEAFF
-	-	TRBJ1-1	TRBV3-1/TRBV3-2	TGTGCCAGCAGCCAAGAGGCGGCCCCAAACACTGAAGCTTTCTTT	CASSQEAAPNTEAFF
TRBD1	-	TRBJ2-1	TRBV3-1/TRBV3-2	TGTGCCAGCAGTAAACGGACAGGGGCCGAGCAGTTCTTC	CASSKRTGAEQFF
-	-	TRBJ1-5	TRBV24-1	TGTGCCACCAGTGATTTAGGCGGGAATCAGCCCCAGCATTTT	CATSDLGGNQPQHF
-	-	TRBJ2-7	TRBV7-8	TGTGCCAGCAGCTTCCGGGACACTACCTACGAGCAGTACTTC	CASSFRDTTYEQYF
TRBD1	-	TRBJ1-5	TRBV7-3	TGTGCCAGCAGCCCCCACCATCAGACAGGGGCTCAATTGGCCCAGCATTTT	CASSPHHQTGAQLAQHF
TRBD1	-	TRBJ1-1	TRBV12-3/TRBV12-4	TGTGCCAGCATTTTACTGGGACAGGGCTTCAAATTT	CASILLGQGFKF
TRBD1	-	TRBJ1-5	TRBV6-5	TGTGCCAGCAGCTGGACAGGGGCTAGCAATCAGCCCCAGCATTTT	CASSWTGASNQPQHF
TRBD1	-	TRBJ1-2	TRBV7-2	TGTGCCAGCAGCCTGACGGACAGGAACTATGGCTACACCTTC	CASSLTDRNYGYTF
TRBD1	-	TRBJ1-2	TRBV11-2	TGTGCCAGCAGCCAACTAGGGACAGGGGCGCCGGGGGGCTATGGCTACACCTTC	CASSQLGTGAPGGYGYTF
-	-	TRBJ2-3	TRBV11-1	TGTGCCAGCAGCGCCCTAAGCACAGATACGCAGTATTTT	CASSALSTDTQYF
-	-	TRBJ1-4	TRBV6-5	TGTGCCAGCAGAGACATCTTGACTAATGAAAAACTGTTTTTT	CASRDILTNEKLFF
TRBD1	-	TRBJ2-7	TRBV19	TGTGCCAGTAGTTTCCTGACAGGGCGTCGGGTCGAGCAGTACTTC	CASSFLTGRRVEQYF
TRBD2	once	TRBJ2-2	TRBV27	TGTGCCAGCAGTTTCGCTAGCGGGCCCCTACGGAACACCGGGGAGCTGTTTTTT	CASSFASGPLRNTGELFF
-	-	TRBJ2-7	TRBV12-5	TGTGCTAGTGTCTCGGGGAGCTCCTACGAGCAGTACTTC	CASVSGSSYEQYF
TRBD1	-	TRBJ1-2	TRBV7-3	TGTGCCAGCAGCTTAACGGCGACAGGGGGTGGTGGCTACACCTTC	CASSLTATGGGGYTF
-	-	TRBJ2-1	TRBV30	TGTGCCTGGAGTACGAGGGCAGTTTACAATGAGCAGTTCTTC	CAWSTRAVYNEQFF
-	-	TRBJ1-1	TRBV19	TGTGCCAGTAGTGGGACAATGAACACTGAAGCTTTCTTT	CASSGTMNTEAFF
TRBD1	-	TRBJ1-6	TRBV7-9	TGTGCCAGCAGCCACTCGACCGGGACAGGGGGCTCACCCCTCCACTTT	CASSHSTGTGGSPLHF
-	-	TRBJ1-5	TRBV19	TGTGCCAGTAAATCTACCGGGACACTCCCGAATCAGCCCCAGCATTTT	CASKSTGTLPNQPQHF
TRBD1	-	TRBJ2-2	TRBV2	TGTGCCAGCAGAAGGGACAGTTGGAACACCGGGGAGCTGTTTTTT	CASRRDSWNTGELFF
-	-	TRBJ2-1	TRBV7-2	TGTGCCACCCAGCAGGGCATTGGCTCCTACAATGAGCAGTTCTTC	CATQQGIGSYNEQFF